The 5 T cell receptor beta chains listed next were all sequenced from one sample in a study of regulatory T cells in long-lasting Graves disease. Indicated time point: newly diagnosed GD, antithyroid drugs for less than 3 months. Extracted RNA from PBMCs served as the source of the TCR library. Investigators prepared the TCR beta libraries by applying iRepertoire HTBI primers and Arm-PCR of CDR3 regions. One entry per CDR3 protein results from TCRdb running MiXCR on the multiplex PCR reads. The sample has some 250,000 distinct CDR3 sequences; around 18% are singletons. These same data were also listed under a study on T cells in Graves' hyperthyroidism and ophthalmopathy.

Sample: peripheral blood mononuclear cells (PBMCs), taken at new diagnosis, from a patient treated with antithyroid drugs. These receptor sequences come from a woman younger than 45 with Graves disease.

This clonotype was recorded at least ten times. This rearrangement joins TRBV12-3 or TRBV12-4 to TRBJ1-2, with D unresolved. V was trimmed by 3 bases and J by 8 bases, leaving 7 bases between them. The length of the CDR3 is 11 residues. The CDR3 DNA sequence: TGTGCCAGCAGTTTCGGGGAGGGCTACACCTTC. It codes for CASSFGEGYTF.

This clonotype was recorded at least ten times. The gene calls are TRBV6-5 and TRBJ1-2; 9 bases are shared with TRBD1. In germline, CDR1 is MNHEY, CDR2 SVGAGI. This CDR3 contains 16 residues. The V segment lost 2 bases and the J segment 5 bases; nucleotides outside the gene matches: 9. CDR3 sequence (DNA): TGTGCCAGCAGTTACGATGACAGGGGGAGCCAATATGGCTACACCTTC. This sequence encodes CASSYDDRGSQYGYTF.

At least ten counts were recorded for this clonotype. The chain recombines TRBV6-1 with TRBJ2-7; TRBD1 agrees at 7 bases. V lost 3 bases to trimming and J lost 5 bases; unmatched junction nucleotides: 10. The germline V gene encodes CDR1 MNHNS and CDR2 SASEGT. The CDR3 spans 15 residues. CDR3: CASSDPGTAVHEQYF. The CDR3 DNA is TGTGCCAGCAGTGACCCCGGGACAGCGGTCCACGAGCAGTACTTC.

The sample holds many counts of this clonotype. This chain connects TRBV20-1 to TRBJ2-2; TRBD1 agrees at 10 bases. V gave up 0 bases and J gave up 5 bases; unmatched junction bases: 6. Germline lookup yields CDR1 DFQATT and CDR2 SNEGSKA (reference sequence). This CDR3 has 16 residues. In DNA, the CDR3 is TGCAGTGCTAGAGATCCGACAGGGGGCGAAACCGGGGAGCTGTTTTTT. Translation gives CSARDPTGGETGELFF.

This clonotype has a count of ten or more. V usage is TRBV12-3 or TRBV12-4 and J usage is TRBJ2-1, with D tentatively TRBD2 (6 bases). This CDR3 region has 15 residues. V was trimmed by 3 bases and J by 8 bases, leaving 17 bases between them. CDR3 DNA: TGTGCCAGCAGTTTTCTAGCGCGGATAGTCGATGAGCAGTTCTTC. Translated: CASSFLARIVDEQFF.